The next 12 T cell receptor beta chains were all read from a single sample in a study of blood T cells in healthy people across ages. PCR was performed a second time for about 7 to 11 cycles using a sample-barcoded 5' primer and a J-beta primer mix. One entry per CDR3 protein, called by TCRdb with MiXCR from the 5' RACE reads. The sample yields about 560,000 distinct CDR3 sequences, roughly a quarter seen once. These data are also associated with another study on T cells of mothers and their children.

The sample taken for sequencing was blood. Receptor source: a boy aged 2 to 10 in good health.

This rearrangement joins TRBV6-1 to TRBJ1-2; 8 positions match TRBD1. V gave up 2 bases and J gave up 1 base; unmatched junction bases: 3. Germline CDR1 reads MNHNS; CDR2 reads SASEGT. The CDR3 contains 15 residues. CDR3 sequence reads: CASSERQGINYGYTF. In nucleotides, the CDR3 is TGTGCCAGCAGTGAAAGACAGGGGATTAACTATGGCTACACCTTC.

This clonotype was counted a few times. This rearrangement joins TRBV11-2 to TRBJ2-1; D perhaps matches TRBD2 (6 bases). The germline CDR1 and CDR2 sequences are SGHAT and FQNNGV. V lost 3 bases and J 7 bases, leaving 19 bases between the germline ends. This CDR3 comprises 16 residues. CDR3 DNA sequence: TGTGCCAGCAGCTTCGGCAGACCGACGAGCGGGAATGAGCAGTTCTTC. This encodes CASSFGRPTSGNEQFF.

This clonotype occurred a few times. The genes are TRBV5-1 and TRBJ1-2, with 8 nucleotides matching TRBD1. Germline CDR1 SGHRS, CDR2 YFSETQ. The ends lost 0 bases at V and 7 bases at J; junction bases unmatched: 5. The CDR3 loop spans 14 amino acids. The CDR3 sequence is CASSLVGQAPGYTF. CDR3 bases: TGCGCCAGCAGCTTGGTGGGACAGGCCCCTGGCTACACCTTC.

This clonotype was observed a few times. The chain employs TRBV7-9 and TRBJ1-1; D is unclear. There are 15 residues in the CDR3. CDR1 and CDR2 (germline): SEHNR, FQNEAQ (reference sequence). Between the trimmed V and J ends, which lost 7 bases and 7 bases, there was a span of 22 bases. This CDR3 reads CASKLTGPNVGEAFF. CDR3 nucleotide sequence: TGTGCCAGCAAACTTACGGGCCCCAATGTGGGTGAAGCTTTCTTT.

In its sample, this clonotype was seen a few times. The genes are TRBV15 and TRBJ2-3; D might be TRBD2 (6 bases). Trimming shortened V by 4 bases and J by 3 bases, and 14 bases separated the two germline ends. The germline V gene encodes CDR1 LNHNV and CDR2 YYDKDF (reference sequence). This CDR3 has 15 residues. CDR3 bases: TGTGCCACCAGCACACAGAGCGGGCCTACAGATACGCAGTATTTT. Translated, it gives CATSTQSGPTDTQYF.

The chain is built from TRBV3-1 and TRBJ2-5, with D uncertain. CDR1 is LGHDT, CDR2 YNNKEL, per germline (reference sequence). This CDR3 is built from 13 residues. V lost 1 base to trimming and J lost 5 bases, with 8 bases between them. Here the CDR3 reads CASSQAYVETQYF. In DNA, the CDR3 is TGTGCCAGCAGCCAAGCGTATGTGGAGACCCAGTACTTC.

This clonotype appeared a few times. The chain combines TRBV24-1 with TRBJ2-1; 8 bases line up with TRBD1. The J call may be mistaken, given a closer DNA end match to TRBJ2-5. The germline V gene encodes CDR1 KGHDR and CDR2 SFDVKD. The CDR3 runs 16 residues. The CDR3 region is CATRSRDRGVPETQYF. Written as DNA, the CDR3 is TGTGCCACCAGATCAAGAGACAGGGGAGTCCCAGAGACCCAGTACTTC.

The chain combines TRBV6-6 with TRBJ1-1, with 7 bases that match TRBD1. CDR1 and CDR2 (germline): MNHNY, SVGAGI (reference sequence). After removal of 4 bases from V and 4 bases from J, the junction contained 6 bases not matched to a gene. There are 14 residues in the CDR3. CDR3 region: CASSSGTASTEAFF. As DNA, the CDR3 is TGTGCCAGCAGTTCCGGGACAGCGAGCACTGAAGCTTTCTTT.

The chain is built from TRBV7-2 and TRBJ2-4; 9 bases line up with TRBD1. With V trimmed by 0 bases and J by 5 bases, 2 bases remained unmatched. Germline-derived CDR1 and CDR2 are SGHTA and FQGNSA. This CDR3 region has 15 residues. The CDR3 here is CASSLANRGQNIQYF. The CDR3 DNA sequence: TGTGCCAGCAGCTTAGCGAACAGGGGGCAAAACATTCAGTACTTC.

The genes are TRBV20-1 and TRBJ2-3; D is uncertain. Germline V CDR1 and CDR2: DFQATT, SNEGSKA (reference sequence). Trimming pared 0 bases from V and 3 bases from J, leaving 13 bases between. The CDR3 is 15 amino acids. In DNA, the CDR3 is TGCAGTGCTAGAGATGGGGATAGCACGACAGATACGCAGTATTTT. Residues: CSARDGDSTTDTQYF.

A few counts support this clonotype. The CDR3: CASRPPGTGGLGYTF. CDR3 in DNA: TGTGCCAGCAGGCCCCCCGGGACAGGCGGGCTTGGCTACACCTTC. The chain carries TRBV6-5 and TRBJ1-2, with 8 positions matching TRBD1. Trimming removed 6 bases from V and 7 bases from J; junction bases left unmatched: 13. The germline gives CDR1 MNHEY, CDR2 SVGAGI. There are 15 residues in the CDR3.

This chain uses TRBV15 with TRBJ2-5; no definite D call. Trimming removed 3 bases from V and 5 bases from J, with 13 bases in between. Germline CDR1 and CDR2: LNHNV and YYDKDF (reference sequence). The CDR3 runs to 14 residues. The CDR3 region is CATSRGTVPETQYF. DNA for the CDR3: TGTGCCACCAGCAGGGGAACAGTTCCTGAGACCCAGTACTTC.